The clone carrying this T cell receptor beta chain was counted at least ten times. Its target is unknown. The source of the sample is a study of post-analysis software for immune sequencing data. Study background: In terms of disease course, relapsing-remitting, secondary progressive and progressive-relapsing multiple sclerosis were included.

Germline values: CDR1 LGHNA, CDR2 YSLEER. The length of the CDR3 is 16 residues. The ends were cut back, 0 bases at V and 9 bases at J, with 18 bases in the middle. Included in the TCR beta cDNA libraries were unique molecular identifiers. Between 1 and 10 million T cells gave rise to some 470,000 cDNA molecules. One entry per CDR3 protein results from TCRdb running MiXCR on the PCR reads. This table has 700,000 to 800,000 distinct CDR3 sequences, 30% appearing once. Findings of the study overall: Samples from a shared batch, those prepared together, strongly co-clustered by F measure. The study found TRBV5-6, TRBV5-1 and TRBV20-1 among five or six TRBV segments more frequent in patients than controls. Controls significantly exceeded multiple sclerosis patients in normalized Chao1 diversity.

The TCR originated in a girl aged 5 to 17 with multiple sclerosis. The sequencing sample was made of blood. V usage is TRBV4-3 and J usage is TRBJ2-1, with D tentatively TRBD2 (6 bases). DNA of the CDR3: TGCGCCAGCAGCCAAGACGAGCGGGTCCCCTCCGGTGAGCAGTTCTTC. Encoded protein: CASSQDERVPSGEQFF.